A single T cell receptor (beta chain) is shown here with its context. Trimming removed 3 bases from V and 4 bases from J, with 8 bases in between. Germline V gene lookup returns CDR1 SGHNT and CDR2 YYREEE (reference sequence). The CDR3 consists of 13 residues. The data were taken from a study of shared clonotypes between healthy human individuals. Study-level background: The composition of the donors was a couple of women and a few men aged 18 to 49.

The authors ran the assay at deep level. The protocol was immunoSEQ multiplex PCR, while the TCRdb copy is restricted to in-frame clones and leaves out a portion. This sample has hundreds of thousands of clones; about 74% occur once, and the top ten carry approximately 1.7%. The source of this sequence is a young woman in good health. The specimen was memory CD4+ T cells sorted from blood. Subset defined: CD45RA-negative fraction. V and J are TRBV5-4 and TRBJ1-5; D is possibly TRBD1 (5 bases). CDR3 in DNA: TGTGCCAGCAGCTGGGACGGGAATCAGCCCCAGCATTTT. This codes for CASSWDGNQPQHF.